This TCR beta chain was identified during a study of blood T cell repertoires in COVID-19. About the research overall: Nucleic acid was either cDNA or gDNA, and it came from T cells, B-cell-depleted T cells, or PBMCs.

Per the germline V gene, CDR1 is SGHTA and CDR2 is FQGNSA. Trimming cost V 1 base and J 3 bases; bases outside gene matches: 3. This CDR3 has 15 residues. Authors' data handling: Nucleated cell counts were estimated from reference gene primer amplification. Method: immunoSEQ multiplex PCR; TCRdb's copy keeps in-frame clones and lacks some. That table gives V, J and clone size, and the DNA gave D and trimming. The table includes about 170,000 clones, about 88% detected once. This chain joins TRBV7-2 and TRBJ1-5, with 7 positions matching TRBD1. Sequenced material: peripheral blood. The sequence came from a man aged 55 to 70 with acute or convalescent COVID-19. CDR3 in DNA: TGTGCCAGCAGCTTAGAGACAGGGAACAATCAGCCCCAGCATTTT. Its translation: CASSLETGNNQPQHF.